This T cell receptor (beta chain) was recorded in a study of control samples from healthy donors and cancer patients. Some clones are missing from TCRdb's copy, which holds only in-frame ones; the method was immunoSEQ multiplex PCR. The sample records tens of thousands of clones, around 87% being singletons. V gave up 2 bases and J gave up 4 bases, with 6 bases separating them. Per the germline V gene, CDR1 is SGDLS and CDR2 is YYNGEE. The CDR3 sequence is 12 residues long. The sequencing sample was made of PBMCs. This TCR derives from a man in his 60s with colorectal cancer. This rearrangement joins TRBV9 to TRBJ1-2; possibly TRBD1 for D (5 bases). This CDR3 reads CASSVDSYGYTF. The CDR3 DNA sequence: TGTGCCAGCAGCGTTGACAGCTATGGCTACACCTTC.